Sequencing of this TCR beta chain was carried out in a study of cytomegalovirus exposure and HLA in healthy donors. Study outcomes and limitations: Analyses of presence/absence relied on an assumption of roughly uniform sequencing depth across donors. Most of the TCR beta V segments (in an earlier analysis) were productive either about 90% or about 30% of the time. An analysis that came later showed most CMV-associated TCR beta chains appearing HLA-restricted. Generally TCR sequences proved uncommon, though certain public TCRs appeared in numerous donors.

This PCR relied on a set of 60 Vbeta primers and 13 Jbeta primers. Sequencing was performed with immunoSEQ multiplex PCR; in TCRdb, only in-frame clones are kept and a portion is missing. The table has around 86,000 clones, 60% to 80% seen once. About this clone itself: Its antigen is not identified.

The CDR3 spans 11 residues. V gave up 6 bases and J gave up 6 bases, with 9 bases separating them. Germline CDR1 reads SGHVS; CDR2 reads FNYEAQ. The chain links TRBV7-6 to TRBJ2-7; the D gene is possibly TRBD1 (6 bases). The sequencing input was PBMCs. The origin of this receptor is a female donor in good health and CMV-seronegative. The CDR3 region is CASSKGGEQYF. The CDR3 nucleotides are TGTGCCAGCAGTAAAGGGGGCGAGCAGTACTTC.